The clone carrying this T cell receptor beta chain was seen once. The run of the v3.0 immunoSEQ assay was at survey level. Sequencing was performed with immunoSEQ multiplex PCR; in TCRdb, only in-frame clones are kept and a portion is missing. The sample contains around 30,000 clones, 65% to 90% of which appear only once. CDR1 and CDR2 (germline): LGHNA, YSLEER. V was pared by 0 bases and J by 5 bases, with 16 bases between. This CDR3 comprises 16 residues. The data were taken from a study of long-term antiretroviral therapy in people with HIV. This chain links TRBV4-3 with TRBJ2-5; D could derive from TRBD1 or TRBD2 (5 bases each). This material consisted of unsorted PBMCs, taken about 3.3 years after starting antiretroviral therapy. The receptor was derived from a man aged 18 to 30 with HIV. CDR3 bases: TGCGCCAGCAGCCAAGAAATAGGAGGCTGGGGGGAGACCCAGTACTTC. The encoded protein is CASSQEIGGWGETQYF.